One sample yielded the 3 T cell receptor beta chains listed below, sequenced in a study of identical twins. One entry per CDR3 protein results from TCRdb running MiXCR on the 5' RACE reads. The repertoire holds hundreds of thousands of distinct CDR3 sequences, with 5.5% to 7.5% as singletons. The sample taken for sequencing was naive T cells sorted from blood. All receptors come from a man younger than 30 in good health.

This clonotype was observed at least ten times. This sequence joins TRBV5-5 and TRBJ1-4; no clear D gene. CDR1 and CDR2 (germline): SGHKS, YYEKEE (reference sequence). This CDR3 is 15 amino acids long. Trimming took 0 bases from V and 5 from J, leaving 11 bases between them. The CDR3, as DNA: TGTGCCAGCAGCTTGGTTTCCGGGAGGAATGAAAAACTGTTTTTT. Its protein product is CASSLVSGRNEKLFF.

This clonotype was counted many times. The J gene is TRBJ2-1, the V gene TRBV7-2; D perhaps matches TRBD2 (6 bases). Germline V gene sequence: CDR1 SGHTA, CDR2 FQGNSA. CDR3 length: 14 residues. V dropped 9 bases and J dropped 8 bases, with 20 bases sitting between them. The CDR3 loop reads CARPRRGAGDEQFF. DNA of the CDR3: TGTGCCAGGCCTCGGCGGGGCGCAGGAGATGAGCAGTTCTTC.

In its sample, this clonotype was seen many times. The chain joins TRBV5-1 to TRBJ2-3; no clear D. V lost 0 bases, J lost 2 bases, and 7 bases lay in between. The CDR3 is made up of 14 amino acids. Germline V gene lookup returns CDR1 SGHRS and CDR2 YFSETQ. The CDR3: CASSLELHTDTQYF. CDR3 bases: TGCGCCAGCAGCTTGGAACTCCACACAGATACGCAGTATTTT.